This T cell receptor beta chain was recorded in a study of blood T cells in healthy people across ages. General observations from the study: While age rose, TCR beta diversity per million T cells dropped in a roughly linear way. Whereas aged donors had fewer naive CD4+ cells, long-lived donors had more of them and higher diversity.

Through a sample-barcoded 5' primer and a J-beta primer mix, a second PCR was run for about 6 to 11 cycles. Via MiXCR, TCRdb re-called the 5' RACE reads, giving one row per CDR3 protein. The table has approximately 1,700,000 distinct CDR3 sequences, 30% to 40% seen once. This clonotype was recorded a few times. Its antigen is not known. The CDR3 length is 14 residues. CDR1 and CDR2 (germline): SGHTA, FQGNSA. The V end was cut by 1 base, the J end by 8 bases, with 9 bases between. This chain links TRBV7-2 with TRBJ1-6; the D is unclear. Sequenced: blood. The source of this sequence is a human donor in good health. The CDR3 loop is CASSLVERDSPLHF. The DNA of the CDR3 is TGTGCCAGCAGCTTAGTGGAGAGGGATTCACCCCTCCACTTT.